This T cell receptor beta chain was sequenced in a study of blood T cell repertoires in COVID-19 (dated by TCRdb to 2020 to 2022). Describing the broader study: Samples covering the acute and convalescent phases of COVID-19 were provided by collaborators in the United States, Italy and Spain. The material from the prospective study consisted of cDNA or gDNA derived from T cells, B-cell-depleted T cells, or PBMCs. Where available, HLA class I and class II types were obtained from metadata supplied by the sample provider rather than from assay-based typing. The repertoires were released in a freely available public database meant as a resource for research on the immune response to SARS-CoV-2. The sample metadata nearly always contained a de-identified subject ID, COVID-19 status, age in years and sex. Subjects who had been exposed to COVID-19, were actively infected with it, or had recovered from it provided the deeply sampled blood TCRbeta repertoires that made up the dataset. Samples came from the ongoing ImmuneRACE study (first 160 participants) plus 1,254 subjects from 6 global collaborators. Paper-wide results and their limitations: How much clinical and demographic metadata was included differed by source and by participant, and the metadata was provided uncurated.

About this clone itself: Its antigen remains undetermined. There are no base qualities to consult, and no much larger clone falls within one base.

Whole blood was collected in K2EDTA tubes by collaborating institutions according to the institutions' own protocols. For TCRbeta analysis, collaborators shipped samples in one of three forms: frozen whole blood, isolated PBMCs, or DNA extracted from either of those sample types. The CDR3 numbers 15 residues from cysteine through phenylalanine. The DNA shown is the 45-base CDR3, in frame from base 1. Trimming accounts for 2 bases at V and 4 bases at J, while the number of junction bases matched to no gene is 5. The germline V gene provides CDR1 SGHTA and CDR2 FQGNSA. TCRbeta CDR3 regions were amplified from genomic DNA by means of the immunoSEQ Assay, a bias-controlled multiplex PCR. In the authors' own workflow: The number of nucleated cells in each sample was estimated by amplification of reference gene primers within the assay. Sequence reads were collapsed and filtered to measure the absolute abundance of every unique TCRbeta CDR3 rearrangement. Productive Simpson clonality was computed per sample as the square root of Simpson's diversity index over productive rearrangements. TCRdb obtained this table from immuneACCESS and retained in-frame rearrangements with V and J assigned. These tables miss some clones; where compared with another copy, unresolved V genes account for less than half of the shortfall, and the remainder is unexplained. Clonal size and the V and J genes are those of that table, whereas D and trimming came from the DNA. The sample includes 110,000 or so clones, with around 85% observed a single time. The top ten constitute about 13% of the sample.

This clonotype was obtained from a human donor in a cohort sampled during active COVID-19. The sample comprised peripheral blood. Recombination joined TRBV7-2 with TRBJ2-3; TRBD2 aligns with 8 central bases. The CDR3 reads as follows: CASSLTGGWSDTQYF. The nucleotides read TGTGCCAGCAGCTTAACGGGGGGGTGGTCAGATACGCAGTATTTT.